This T cell receptor (beta chain) was retrieved from a study of blood T cells in healthy people across ages. Study as a whole: Per every two T cells, about one barcoded beta molecule was captured by template switching. Study observations and caveats: Estimates drawn from one million T cells were deemed to understate diversity. PBMCs were not sorted, which prevented a conclusive comparison of naive versus antigen-experienced cells.

Primers used in a second PCR of roughly 7 to 12 cycles were a sample-barcoded 5' primer and a J-beta primer mix. A template-switch adaptor containing 12 random nucleotides labeled each cDNA molecule. TCRdb re-called the 5' RACE reads with MiXCR, one entry per CDR3 protein. Of approximately 1.5 million distinct CDR3 sequences listed, around 40% are singletons. This clonotype was found a few times. Antigen: not known. The ends lost 2 bases at V and 3 bases at J; junction bases unmatched: 13. Germline lookup yields CDR1 LGHDT and CDR2 YNNKEL (reference sequence). The CDR3 loop spans 18 amino acids. The source of this sequence is a woman younger than 35 in good health. V gene TRBV3-1 combines with J gene TRBJ2-7, with 10 bases aligning to TRBD1. Sequenced input: blood. The CDR3 DNA is TGTGCCAGCAGCCAATCTGGACAGGGGGTAAAGACGATCTACGAGCAGTACTTC. Its translation is CASSQSGQGVKTIYEQYF.